This record concerns one T cell receptor (beta chain) sequence. This entry belongs to a study of blood T cell repertoires in COVID-19. On the study more broadly: Samples representing acute and convalescent COVID-19 were sourced from the United States, Italy and Spain. T cells, B-cell-depleted T cells, or PBMCs supplied cDNA or gDNA.

Authors' methods: Reference gene primer amplification in the assay estimated nucleated cell counts. Clones were sequenced by immunoSEQ multiplex PCR, and TCRdb holds only the in-frame ones, with some missing. The V and J calls and clone size come from that table; D and trimming were worked out from the DNA. The table records around 700,000 clones, 85% to 90% of them present only once. Trimming took off 0 bases at V and 1 base at J, with 10 bases between the two ends. Looked up from germline, CDR1 is SGHDT and CDR2 is YYEEEE. The CDR3 sequence is 15 residues long. This TCR was recovered from a woman aged 18-29 years with acute or convalescent COVID-19. The sequencing sample was made of peripheral blood. The chain is built from TRBV5-6 and TRBJ1-2, with unresolved D. The CDR3 loop reads CASSLGGEFNYGYTF. As DNA, the CDR3 is TGTGCCAGCAGCTTGGGGGGAGAATTTAACTATGGCTACACCTTC. Drawing the rest from reference TRBV5-6 and TRBJ1-2, the complete variable domain is DAGVTQSPTHLIKTRGQQVTLRCSPKSGHDTVSWYQQALGQGPQFIFQYYEEEERQRGNFPDRFSGHQFPNYSSELNVNALLLGDSALYLCASSLGGEFNYGYTFGSGTRLTVV.